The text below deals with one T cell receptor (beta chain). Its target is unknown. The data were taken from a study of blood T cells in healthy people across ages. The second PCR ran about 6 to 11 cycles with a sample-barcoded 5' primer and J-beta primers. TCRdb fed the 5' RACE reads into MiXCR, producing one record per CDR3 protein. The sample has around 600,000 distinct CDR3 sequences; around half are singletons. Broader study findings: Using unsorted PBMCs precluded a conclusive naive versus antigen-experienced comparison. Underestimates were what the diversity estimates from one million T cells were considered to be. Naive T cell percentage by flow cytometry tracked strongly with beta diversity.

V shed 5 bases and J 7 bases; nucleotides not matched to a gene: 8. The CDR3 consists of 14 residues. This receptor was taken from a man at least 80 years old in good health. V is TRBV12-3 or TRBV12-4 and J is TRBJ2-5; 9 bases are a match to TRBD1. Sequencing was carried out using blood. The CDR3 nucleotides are TGTGCCAGCAGTCCGGGGACAGGGCCTGGGACCCAGTACTTC. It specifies CASSPGTGPGTQYF.